This section outlines one T cell receptor beta chain sequence together with its context. Antigen unknown. Generated by immunoSEQ multiplex PCR, the TCRdb table keeps only in-frame clones and is missing some. The sample yields 560,000 or so clones, approximately 96% seen once. The CDR3 is 15 amino acids. Germline lookup yields CDR1 GTSNPN and CDR2 SVGIG (reference sequence). With 5 bases clipped from V and 7 bases from J, the junction kept 9 bases outside the gene matches. CD8 cells classed as naive were CD45RO-negative and positively selected for CCR7, excluding terminally differentiated effector memory CD45RA+ cells. These data are taken from a study of shared clonotypes between healthy human individuals. Overall study results and limits: Sharing across four donors was highest in naive CD4 (roughly 5%) and lowest in memory CD8 (roughly 0.4%).

What was sequenced was naive CD8+ T cells sorted from blood. The TCR sequence derives from a woman aged 25 to 39 in good health. The rearrangement uses TRBV30 and TRBJ2-1; 12 bases agree with TRBD2. CDR3 amino acids: CAWGLAGLLLNEQFF. The CDR3 region has the DNA TGTGCCTGGGGACTAGCGGGATTACTATTAAATGAGCAGTTCTTC.